This TCR beta chain was observed in a study of blood T cell repertoires in COVID-19. Study summary: From T cells, B-cell-depleted T cells, or PBMCs came the material, which was cDNA or gDNA.

In the original processing: It was from reference gene primer amplification that nucleated cell counts were estimated. Method: immunoSEQ multiplex PCR; TCRdb's copy keeps in-frame clones and lacks some. The V and J calls and the clone size are those of that table, but D and trimming were determined from the DNA. Here the sample spans about 270,000 clones, about 86% being singletons. This clone was seen a handful of times. Germline CDR1 is SNHLY and CDR2 is FYNNEI. This CDR3 has 16 amino acids. After removal of 5 bases from V and 7 bases from J, the junction contained 10 bases not matched to a gene. This sequence was found in a woman between 25 and 40 years old with COVID-19, enrolled during active disease. The specimen sequenced was peripheral blood. The chain couples TRBV2 to TRBJ2-2, with 10 bases lining up with TRBD1. The chain's CDR3 is CASSRTGTGVDGELFF. The CDR3 DNA sequence: TGTGCCAGCAGTAGAACCGGGACAGGGGTTGACGGGGAGCTGTTTTTT.